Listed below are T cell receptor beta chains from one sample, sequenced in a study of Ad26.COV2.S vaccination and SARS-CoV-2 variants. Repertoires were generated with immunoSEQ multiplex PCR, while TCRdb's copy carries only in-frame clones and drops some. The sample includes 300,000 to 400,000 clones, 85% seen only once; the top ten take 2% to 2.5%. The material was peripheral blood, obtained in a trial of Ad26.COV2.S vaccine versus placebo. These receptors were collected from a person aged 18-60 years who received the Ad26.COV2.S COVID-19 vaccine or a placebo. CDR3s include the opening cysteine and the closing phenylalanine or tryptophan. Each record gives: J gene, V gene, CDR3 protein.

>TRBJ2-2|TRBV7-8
CASSFRSRGGSNTGELFF
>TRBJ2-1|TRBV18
CASSTLTGGPSPYEQFF
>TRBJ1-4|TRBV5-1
CASSPTGQPNEKLFF
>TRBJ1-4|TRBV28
CASSPGTGFYEKLFF
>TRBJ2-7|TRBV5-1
CASSSGTDPYEQYF
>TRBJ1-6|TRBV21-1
CASSYEGPDSPLHF
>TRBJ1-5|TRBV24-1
CATSGGQGPNSNQPQHF
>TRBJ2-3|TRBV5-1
CASSLDTPRTDTQYF
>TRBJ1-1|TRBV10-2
CASIWNTEAFF
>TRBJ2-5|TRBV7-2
CASSLAQGARETQYF
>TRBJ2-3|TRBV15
CATSRGAPGTDTQYF
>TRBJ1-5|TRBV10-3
CAISPQESVLGNQPQHF
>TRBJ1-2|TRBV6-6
CASSYSDFSGGDGYTF
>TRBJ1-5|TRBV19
CASMGTGSLDQPQHF
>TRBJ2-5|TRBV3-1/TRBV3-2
CASSQEASAGGFQETQYF
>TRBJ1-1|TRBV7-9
CASSLVAGYRGEAFF
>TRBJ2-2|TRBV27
CASSWGLGNTGELFF
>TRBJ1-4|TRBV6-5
CASSISSGNEKLFF
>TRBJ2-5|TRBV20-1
CSAAHETQYF
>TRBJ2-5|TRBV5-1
CASSFESGVETQYF
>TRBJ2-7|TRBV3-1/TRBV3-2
CASSQSYEQYF
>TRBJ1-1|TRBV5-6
CASSLAWGFQPVWSTEAFF
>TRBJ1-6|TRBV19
CARPQTYNSPLHF
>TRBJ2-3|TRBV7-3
CASSLSGGSDTQYF